Listed below are T cell receptor beta chains from one sample, sequenced in a study of T cells after yellow fever vaccination. Using its own MiXCR run on the 5' RACE reads, TCRdb lists one record per CDR3 protein. The sample yields 250,000 or so distinct CDR3 sequences, roughly 7.2% seen once. This sample comprised CD4+ T cells sorted from PBMCs, obtained 15 days after the yellow fever booster vaccination. These TCRs come from a man aged 30 to 39 who received the YFV17D yellow fever vaccine. Each CDR3 is given with its conserved first and last residue. Each record gives: J gene, V gene, clone size, D gene, CDR3 protein, CDR3 DNA. D genes are given only for firm matches. Clone size appears in some rows only: once, few, many, or a class for an expanded clone.

J: TRBJ1-2; V: TRBV7-9; size: few; D: -; CDR3: CASSSYSVSPGYTF; DNA: TGTGCCAGCAGCTCCTACTCGGTCTCGCCGGGCTACACCTTC
J: TRBJ1-4; V: TRBV20-1; size: few; D: -; CDR3: CSANRNPNEKLFF; DNA: TGCAGTGCTAACAGGAATCCTAATGAAAAACTGTTTTTT
J: TRBJ2-5; V: TRBV7-9; size: -; D: -; CDR3: CASSLAGRQGETQYF; DNA: TGTGCCAGCAGCTTAGCTGGCAGGCAGGGAGAGACCCAGTACTTC
J: TRBJ2-3; V: TRBV5-5; size: few; D: -; CDR3: CASSKTWGTDTQYF; DNA: TGTGCCAGCAGCAAGACCTGGGGCACAGATACGCAGTATTTT
J: TRBJ2-6; V: TRBV21-1; size: many; D: -; CDR3: CASSRTGICGANVLTF; DNA: TGTGCCAGCAGCCGGACAGGGATATGTGGGGCCAACGTCCTGACTTTC
J: TRBJ2-3; V: TRBV30; size: few; D: -; CDR3: CAWSGRVRTDTQYF; DNA: TGTGCCTGGAGTGGCAGGGTTCGCACAGATACGCAGTATTTT
J: TRBJ2-1; V: TRBV12-5; size: many; D: -; CDR3: CASGWGTYNEQFF; DNA: TGTGCTAGTGGTTGGGGCACCTACAATGAGCAGTTCTTC
J: TRBJ1-6; V: TRBV7-2; size: -; D: TRBD1; CDR3: CASSSTPGQGALHF; DNA: TGTGCCAGCAGTTCAACCCCGGGACAGGGGGCCCTCCACTTT
J: TRBJ2-2; V: TRBV12-3/TRBV12-4; size: few; D: TRBD1; CDR3: CASSRQGANTGELFF; DNA: TGTGCCAGCAGCCGACAGGGGGCCAACACCGGGGAGCTGTTTTTT
J: TRBJ1-5; V: TRBV7-5; size: -; D: -; CDR3: CISVPEAYGDRGLRQPQHF; DNA: -
J: TRBJ2-1; V: TRBV6-1; size: -; D: -; CDR3: CASSVQMDNEQFF; DNA: TGTGCCAGCAGTGTACAGATGGATAATGAGCAGTTCTTC
J: TRBJ2-7; V: TRBV7-2; size: many; D: -; CDR3: CASSPGRRDYEQYF; DNA: TGTGCCAGCAGCCCGGGCAGAAGGGACTACGAGCAGTACTTC
J: TRBJ1-1; V: TRBV20-1; size: -; D: -; CDR3: CSARRAILDTEAFF; DNA: TGCAGTGCTAGACGTGCGATATTGGACACTGAAGCTTTCTTT
J: TRBJ2-5; V: TRBV6-5; size: many; D: TRBD1; CDR3: CASSWTGQETQYF; DNA: TGTGCCAGCAGTTGGACAGGTCAAGAGACCCAGTACTTC
J: TRBJ2-3; V: TRBV10-3; size: few; D: -; CDR3: CAISPRVSYDTDTQYF; DNA: TGTGCCATCAGCCCGCGCGTGTCCTACGACACAGATACGCAGTATTTT
J: TRBJ1-1; V: TRBV5-6; size: -; D: -; CDR3: CASSLAGASRTTEAFF; DNA: TGTGCCAGCAGCTTGGCCGGGGCGAGTAGAACCACTGAAGCTTTCTTT
J: TRBJ2-1; V: TRBV27; size: many; D: -; CDR3: CASTPYRVPEFNVLDEQFF; DNA: TGTGCCAGCACCCCTTACAGGGTTCCCGAATTTAACGTGCTCGATGAGCAGTTCTTC
J: TRBJ2-7; V: TRBV20-1; size: few; D: -; CDR3: CSARRAREVKEQYF; DNA: TGCAGTGCTAGAAGGGCTAGAGAGGTGAAAGAGCAGTACTTC
J: TRBJ1-1; V: TRBV6-1; size: many; D: -; CDR3: CASKRGAVGAFF; DNA: TGTGCCAGCAAGCGGGGGGCAGTCGGAGCTTTCTTT
J: TRBJ2-7; V: TRBV12-3/TRBV12-4; size: many; D: -; CDR3: CASSLLGTYYEQYF; DNA: TGTGCCAGCAGTTTATTAGGGACCTACTACGAGCAGTACTTC
J: TRBJ2-1; V: TRBV19; size: -; D: TRBD2; CDR3: CASRFLASGIGNEQFF; DNA: TGTGCCAGTCGATTCTTGGCTAGCGGGATTGGGAATGAGCAGTTCTTC
J: TRBJ2-5; V: TRBV7-2; size: few; D: TRBD2; CDR3: CASSPMTSRETQYF; DNA: TGTGCCAGCAGCCCGATGACTAGCCGAGAGACCCAGTACTTC
J: TRBJ2-7; V: TRBV10-3; size: many; D: -; CDR3: CAIKGEEGEQYF; DNA: TGTGCCATCAAAGGTGAGGAGGGCGAGCAGTACTTC
J: TRBJ2-2; V: TRBV29-1; size: -; D: -; CDR3: CSVKTDTYGGELFF; DNA: TGCAGCGTCAAAACCGATACGTACGGCGGGGAGCTGTTTTTT
J: TRBJ2-1; V: TRBV18; size: few; D: -; CDR3: CASSRLTDEQFF; DNA: TGTGCCAGCTCACGCCTTACTGATGAGCAGTTCTTC
J: TRBJ2-3; V: TRBV7-2; size: -; D: -; CDR3: CASSPPSNTDTQYF; DNA: TGTGCCAGCAGCCCCCCCTCGAACACAGATACGCAGTATTTT
J: TRBJ2-2; V: TRBV2; size: many; D: TRBD2; CDR3: CASRTSGRAGELFF; DNA: TGTGCCAGCAGGACTAGCGGGAGGGCCGGGGAGCTGTTTTTT
J: TRBJ1-1; V: TRBV7-6; size: few; D: TRBD1; CDR3: CASSLLTGGYTEAFF; DNA: TGTGCCAGCAGCTTGTTGACAGGGGGCTACACTGAAGCTTTCTTT
J: TRBJ2-5; V: TRBV12-3/TRBV12-4; size: many; D: -; CDR3: CASSPQDPRRETQYF; DNA: TGTGCCAGCAGTCCACAGGATCCAAGGAGAGAGACCCAGTACTTC
J: TRBJ2-7; V: TRBV18; size: many; D: -; CDR3: CASSPRASTYEQYF; DNA: TGTGCCAGCTCACCGAGGGCCTCCACCTACGAGCAGTACTTC
J: TRBJ2-1; V: TRBV20-1; size: -; D: -; CDR3: CSALARYNEQFF; DNA: TGCAGTGCTCTAGCGCGCTACAATGAGCAGTTCTTC
J: TRBJ2-4; V: TRBV18; size: -; D: -; CDR3: CASSSQGEDIQYF; DNA: TGTGCCAGCTCAAGCCAGGGGGAGGACATTCAGTACTTC
J: TRBJ2-7; V: TRBV18; size: few; D: -; CDR3: CASRTRGGPGYEQYF; DNA: TGTGCCAGCCGCACTAGAGGTGGGCCGGGCTACGAGCAGTACTTC
J: TRBJ2-5; V: TRBV7-2; size: many; D: -; CDR3: CASSQGGVRETQYF; DNA: TGTGCCAGCAGCCAGGGGGGGGTGAGGGAGACCCAGTACTTC
J: TRBJ1-2; V: TRBV11-2; size: many; D: -; CDR3: CASRFPKGTENYGYTF; DNA: TGTGCCAGCAGATTCCCCAAAGGCACGGAGAACTATGGCTACACCTTC
J: TRBJ2-5; V: TRBV4-3; size: few; D: -; CDR3: CASSQDAGVAETQYF; DNA: TGCGCCAGCAGCCAAGATGCAGGGGTCGCGGAGACCCAGTACTTC
J: TRBJ2-5; V: TRBV10-3; size: -; D: -; CDR3: CAIRRDLLQETQYF; DNA: TGTGCCATCAGACGGGACTTACTCCAAGAGACCCAGTACTTC
J: TRBJ1-2; V: TRBV5-1; size: -; D: -; CDR3: CASSLVAGGSGGYTF; DNA: TGCGCCAGCAGCTTGGTCGCCGGGGGGAGTGGCGGCTACACCTTC
J: TRBJ2-1; V: TRBV5-1; size: -; D: TRBD2; CDR3: CAISLAARTSGSNEQFF; DNA: TGCGCCATCAGCTTGGCCGCTCGAACTAGCGGGTCAAATGAGCAGTTCTTC
J: TRBJ2-3; V: TRBV4-3; size: -; D: TRBD2; CDR3: CASSQDLDKRGPVDTQYF; DNA: TGCGCCAGCAGCCAAGATCTTGACAAGCGGGGACCCGTAGATACGCAGTATTTT
J: TRBJ2-3; V: TRBV2; size: -; D: TRBD2; CDR3: CASSERSGRTDTQYF; DNA: TGTGCCAGCAGTGAACGGAGCGGGAGAACAGATACGCAGTATTTT
J: TRBJ2-3; V: TRBV20-1; size: -; D: -; CDR3: CSAPITDTQYF; DNA: TGCAGTGCTCCGATCACAGATACGCAGTATTTT
J: TRBJ2-7; V: TRBV5-6; size: few; D: -; CDR3: CASTNLVKGGGYEQYF; DNA: TGTGCCAGCACCAATCTCGTTAAGGGGGGGGGTTACGAGCAGTACTTC
J: TRBJ2-1; V: TRBV24-1; size: few; D: -; CDR3: CATSDPSGEQFF; DNA: TGTGCCACCAGTGATCCCTCCGGGGAGCAGTTCTTC
J: TRBJ2-2; V: TRBV5-1; size: many; D: TRBD2; CDR3: CASSLRLAGVTGELFF; DNA: TGCGCCAGCAGCTTGAGGCTAGCGGGAGTAACCGGGGAGCTGTTTTTT
J: TRBJ2-7; V: TRBV7-2; size: few; D: -; CDR3: CASSLDGVTSYEQYF; DNA: TGTGCCAGCAGCTTAGACGGGGTTACCTCCTACGAGCAGTACTTC
J: TRBJ2-5; V: TRBV11-1; size: -; D: TRBD2; CDR3: CASSLGVDGRTSPETQYF; DNA: TGTGCCAGCAGCTTAGGAGTGGATGGGCGGACTAGCCCAGAGACCCAGTACTTC
J: TRBJ2-3; V: TRBV18; size: -; D: -; CDR3: CASSPPEAATVGTQYF; DNA: TGTGCCAGCTCACCACCGGAAGCGGCCACCGTGGGTACGCAGTATTTT
J: TRBJ2-7; V: TRBV12-3/TRBV12-4; size: -; D: -; CDR3: CASSSPGQRFKYEQYF; DNA: TGTGCCAGCAGTTCCCCTGGACAGCGCTTTAAATACGAGCAGTACTTC
J: TRBJ2-2; V: TRBV5-6; size: many; D: -; CDR3: CASSLGSYRGAGGELFF; DNA: TGTGCCAGCAGCTTGGGAAGTTACCGGGGGGCCGGCGGGGAGCTGTTTTTT
J: TRBJ1-5; V: TRBV20-1; size: few; D: -; CDR3: CSARDSSLQPQHF; DNA: TGCAGTGCTAGGGACAGTTCCCTCCAGCCCCAGCATTTT
J: TRBJ2-7; V: TRBV9; size: many; D: TRBD2; CDR3: CASSAGGDHFYEQYF; DNA: TGTGCCAGCAGCGCCGGGGGGGACCATTTCTACGAGCAGTACTTC
J: TRBJ2-5; V: TRBV6-1; size: many; D: -; CDR3: CASKTQGETQYF; DNA: TGTGCCAGCAAGACCCAGGGAGAGACCCAGTACTTC
J: TRBJ2-2; V: TRBV12-3/TRBV12-4; size: few; D: -; CDR3: CASKEGSYTGELFF; DNA: TGTGCCAGCAAGGAAGGGAGTTACACCGGGGAGCTGTTTTTT